This TCR beta chain stems from a study of blood T cell repertoires in COVID-19. Across the whole study: Samples representing acute and convalescent COVID-19 were sourced from the United States, Italy and Spain. T cells, B-cell-depleted T cells, or PBMCs supplied cDNA or gDNA.

Per germline, CDR1 SEHNR and CDR2 FQNEAQ (reference sequence). The CDR3 is 13 residues long. V shed 5 bases and J 8 bases; nucleotides not matched to a gene: 7. The protocol was immunoSEQ multiplex PCR, while the TCRdb copy is restricted to in-frame clones and leaves out a portion. The sample includes 150,000 or so clones, around 89% of them seen just once. Enrolled during active infection, Seattle patients were then followed longitudinally. Sequencing was carried out using peripheral blood. The chain carries TRBV7-9 and TRBJ1-2; 8 nucleotides align to TRBD1. The origin of this receptor is a man between 18 and 29 years old with COVID-19, enrolled during active disease. The CDR3 reads CASSPGQGGGYTF. CDR3 nucleotides: TGTGCCAGCAGCCCCGGACAGGGTGGCGGCTACACCTTC.